These 19 T cell receptor beta chains were all obtained from the same sample, sequenced in a study of beta chain features in type 1 diabetes. Expressed TCRB transcripts got sequenced, as all isolated RNA was reverse transcribed. Profiling relied on immunoSEQ multiplex PCR, and the TCRdb table lists in-frame clones only, not all of them. The sample has hundreds of thousands of clones; around 15% are singletons. Sequenced: naive CD4+ T cells from blood. These receptors all come from a young man in good health.

The V gene is TRBV5-1, the J gene TRBJ1-6, with D maybe TRBD1 (6 bases). The CDR3 has 15 residues. CDR1 and CDR2 (germline): SGHRS, YFSETQ. Between the trimmed V and J ends, which lost 1 base and 6 bases, there was a span of 11 bases. The CDR3 DNA reads as TGCGCCAGCAGCTTGACCGAGGGGGGTAATTCACCCCTCCACTTT. Protein sequence: CASSLTEGGNSPLHF.

This clone was observed a handful of times. This rearrangement joins TRBV16 to TRBJ2-1, with TRBD1 matching 7 bases. With V trimmed by 0 bases and J by 1 base, 3 bases remained unmatched. Germline V gene data show CDR1 as KGHSY and CDR2 as FQNENV. This CDR3 is built from 16 residues. Written as DNA, the CDR3 is TGTGCCAGCAGCCAATCCCGACAGGGATCCTACAATGAGCAGTTCTTC. Its protein is CASSQSRQGSYNEQFF.

The chain recombines TRBV4-3 with TRBJ1-5; D gene unclear. Trimming shortened V by 0 bases and J by 4 bases, and 10 bases separated the two germline ends. The CDR3 is 15 amino acids. Germline CDR1 LGHNA, CDR2 YSLEER. The CDR3 coding sequence is TGCGCCAGCAGCCAAGATTCGGGCTTAAATCAGCCCCAGCATTTT. As protein: CASSQDSGLNQPQHF.

This clone was counted between two and nine times. The chain employs TRBV5-4 and TRBJ2-2; the D is unclear. In germline, CDR1 is SGHNT, CDR2 YYREEE (reference sequence). The CDR3 is 15 residues long. Trimming took off 5 bases at V and 7 bases at J, with 18 bases between the two ends. CDR3 DNA: TGTGCCAGCAGTTATGCCAGAAATCACGGCGGGGAGCTGTTTTTT. This encodes CASSYARNHGGELFF.

There are a few counts of this clone. V usage is TRBV30 and J usage is TRBJ1-4; D may be TRBD1 (6 bases). Per germline, CDR1 GTSNPN and CDR2 SVGIG (reference sequence). This CDR3 has 14 amino acids. With 1 base removed from V and 3 bases from J, the gap between germline ends came to 9 bases. The CDR3 DNA reads TGTGCCTGGAGTGGCTGGACAGCTAATGAAAAACTGTTTTTT. Translated, it gives CAWSGWTANEKLFF.

This rearrangement joins TRBV5-4 to TRBJ2-7, with 12 positions matching TRBD1. The CDR3 is made up of 15 amino acids. V lost 0 bases to trimming and J lost 5 bases; unmatched junction nucleotides: 3. Germline V CDR1 and CDR2: SGHNT, YYREEE (reference sequence). CDR3 residues: CASSLVGTGGNEQYF. In DNA form, the CDR3 reads TGTGCCAGCAGCTTGGTAGGGACAGGGGGCAACGAGCAGTACTTC.

The rearrangement links TRBV6-5 to TRBJ2-1, with D perhaps TRBD1 (6 bases). V was shortened by 5 bases and J by 8 bases, with 19 bases between the two germline ends. There are 15 residues in the CDR3. Germline lookup yields CDR1 MNHEY and CDR2 SVGAGI. The CDR3 protein is CASSKLTGTTHEQFF. DNA of the CDR3: TGTGCCAGCAGTAAACTGACCGGGACAACCCATGAGCAGTTCTTC.

This clone was counted between two and nine times. The genes are TRBV28 and TRBJ1-2; D is uncertain. The V gene lost 8 bases and the J gene lost 4 bases, with 17 bases spanning the gap. This CDR3 has 14 residues. The germline gives CDR1 MDHEN, CDR2 SYDVKM. The CDR3 is CASCGVGHTYGYTF. CDR3 bases: TGTGCCAGCTGCGGGGTTGGGCATACCTATGGCTACACCTTC.

The chain employs TRBV6-6 and TRBJ2-7; D perhaps matches TRBD2 (5 bases). Trimming removed 2 bases from V and 4 bases from J, with 18 bases in between. The CDR3 has 16 amino acids. The germline gives CDR1 MNHNY, CDR2 SVGAGI (reference sequence). DNA of the CDR3: TGTGCCAGCAGTTACCCTCAAGCTCCTCGGGGATACGAGCAGTACTTC. Residues: CASSYPQAPRGYEQYF.

This clone was seen a handful of times. The chain has TRBV5-1 and TRBJ1-1, with TRBD1 identical over 7 bases. The V gene end was trimmed by 0 bases and the J gene end by 0 bases; junction bases not matched to a gene: 5. The length of the CDR3 is 16 residues. CDR1 SGHRS and CDR2 YFSETQ come from the germline V gene. The DNA for the CDR3 is TGCGCCAGCAGCTTGGCCTACAGGGGCCTGAACACTGAAGCTTTCTTT. Encoded protein: CASSLAYRGLNTEAFF.

The genes are TRBV15 and TRBJ1-2; no clear D. V gave up 0 bases and J gave up 3 bases, with 8 bases separating them. This CDR3 spans 14 amino acids. Germline V gives CDR1 LNHNV, CDR2 YYDKDF (reference sequence). CDR3 sequence (DNA): TGTGCCACCAGCAGAGATCCTGGGCACTATGGCTACACCTTC. It encodes CATSRDPGHYGYTF.

This rearrangement joins TRBV21-1 to TRBJ1-2; TRBD1, the table's D call, lacks a check against the DNA. TRBV21-1 is a recognized pseudogene. This CDR3 has 11 residues. The CDR3 coding sequence is TGTGCCATCGACAGAGTTTATGGCTACACCTTC. Translation: CAIDRVYGYTF.

This clone came up a few times. The rearrangement uses TRBV2 and TRBJ1-2, with 7 positions matching TRBD1. The germline V gene has CDR1 SNHLY and CDR2 FYNNEI. V gave up 4 bases and J gave up 4 bases; unmatched junction bases: 9. This CDR3 region has 15 residues. CDR3 residues: CASSAGNRGGYGYTF. The DNA of the CDR3 is TGTGCCAGCAGTGCCGGTAACAGGGGCGGCTATGGCTACACCTTC.

This clone was seen a handful of times. The chain carries TRBV5-1 and TRBJ2-7; 9 bases are a match to TRBD1. Germline CDR1 SGHRS, CDR2 YFSETQ. The CDR3 length is 14 residues. V shed 2 bases and J 4 bases; nucleotides not matched to a gene: 4. CDR3: CASSLTGQGYEQYF. The CDR3 DNA follows: TGCGCCAGCAGCTTAACGGGACAGGGTTACGAGCAGTACTTC.

The chain is built from TRBV10-3 and TRBJ1-2; D gene uncertain. Germline V CDR1 and CDR2: ENHRY, SYGVKD. The V gene lost 1 base and the J gene lost 11 bases, with 11 bases spanning the gap. The CDR3 consists of 12 residues. The CDR3 nucleotides are TGTGCCATCAGTGAGTGGAGCTCGGGGTACACCTTC. Protein product: CAISEWSSGYTF.

This clone has at least ten counts. The V gene is TRBV23-1, the J gene TRBJ1-4; tentatively, D is TRBD1 (5 bases). Being an ORF, TRBV23-1 has a function that is uncertain. V was cut by 7 bases and J by 4 bases, with 16 bases left in between. The CDR3 has 15 amino acids. CDR3 protein: CASILLRDGNEKLFF. CDR3 coding DNA: TGCGCCAGCATTCTCCTCCGGGACGGTAATGAAAAACTGTTTTTT.

About this clone itself: Because the CDR3's place on the DNA is in doubt, the DNA is left out and the CDR3 is given as listed by TCRdb. The V call is TRBV6-4, the J call TRBJ2-2; TRBD1 is the table's D call and was not checked against the DNA. The CDR3 totals 17 residues, both ends included. Germline V gene data show CDR1 as MRHNA and CDR2 as SNTAGT. This chain's CDR3 is CASSDFGDRGPPGSCFF.

The rearrangement joins TRBV5-1 to TRBJ2-1; 8 bases fit TRBD1. The CDR3 runs to 13 residues. J lost 5 bases, V lost 4 bases, and 2 bases had no gene match. Germline CDR1 reads SGHRS; CDR2 reads YFSETQ. The CDR3: CASSKDRDNEQFF. Written as DNA, the CDR3 is TGCGCCAGCAGCAAGGACAGGGACAATGAGCAGTTCTTC.

The J gene is TRBJ2-3, the V gene TRBV6-6; TRBD1 aligns across 10 bases. The CDR3 loop spans 15 amino acids. J was trimmed by 4 bases and V by 2 bases; bases with no gene match: 3. CDR1 and CDR2 from the germline V gene are MNHNY and SVGAGI (reference sequence). CDR3 residues: CASSYGTGVADTQYF. The CDR3 coding sequence is TGTGCCAGCAGTTACGGGACAGGGGTTGCAGATACGCAGTATTTT.